One and the same sample provided the 17 T cell receptor beta chains below, sequenced in a study of PD-L1 blockade in urothelial cancer. Some clones are missing from TCRdb's copy, which holds only in-frame ones; the method was immunoSEQ multiplex PCR. The sample has approximately 110,000 clones, approximately 85% seen once; the top ten hold roughly 2.3%. The sample was PBMCs, taken around atezolizumab (anti-PD-L1) treatment. The receptor source for this set is a man aged 45-60 years with urothelial cancer.

The CDR3 region is CASSRTRVGLAGGWEDTQYF. The CDR3 DNA reads TGCGCCAGCAGCCGAACCAGGGTGGGACTAGCGGGAGGATGGGAGGATACGCAGTATTTT. This rearrangement joins TRBV4-1 to TRBJ2-3; 15 bases line up with TRBD2. The CDR3 runs to 20 residues. With 4 bases clipped from V and 6 bases from J, the junction kept 17 bases outside the gene matches. Germline V gene sequence: CDR1 MGHRA, CDR2 YSYEKL.

The V call is TRBV6-1, the J call TRBJ2-1; no definite D call. The V and J ends lost 7 bases and 2 bases respectively, with 12 bases between them. There are 14 residues in the CDR3. CDR1 is MNHNS and CDR2 is SASEGT in the germline V gene. CDR3 region: CASMNGGTYNEQFF. The CDR3 bases are TGTGCCAGCATGAACGGCGGTACCTACAATGAGCAGTTCTTC.

The chain joins TRBV6-4 to TRBJ2-1; D is undetermined. The CDR3 has 14 residues. The germline V gene encodes CDR1 MRHNA and CDR2 SNTAGT. The V and J ends lost 0 bases and 3 bases respectively, with 6 bases between them. The CDR3 DNA is TGTGCCAGCAGTGACTCTGGCCTCTACAATGAGCAGTTCTTC. This translates into CASSDSGLYNEQFF.

The chain joins TRBV13 to TRBJ2-1; 14 positions match TRBD2. This CDR3 region has 17 residues. V lost 5 bases and J lost 2; bases outside the gene matches: 5. CDR1 and CDR2 from the germline V gene are PRHDT and FYEKMQ (reference sequence). The CDR3 coding sequence is TGTGCCAGCAGCCGTCGACTAGCGGGAGGGCCCTACAATGAGCAGTTCTTC. Translated, it gives CASSRRLAGGPYNEQFF.

V and J are TRBV7-3 and TRBJ2-1; perhaps TRBD2 as D (5 bases). Trimming stripped 5 bases from V and 7 bases from J, with 21 bases between. Germline CDR1 reads SGHTA; CDR2 reads FQGTGA. The CDR3 length is 16 residues. CDR3 amino acids: CASSPNGRVSWNEQFF. CDR3 coding DNA: TGTGCCAGCAGCCCCAATGGGCGGGTCTCGTGGAATGAGCAGTTCTTC.

The chain employs TRBV6-6 and TRBJ2-7; 11 bases align to TRBD2. V trimming: 5 bases; J trimming: 3 bases; junction bases outside the gene matches: 3. CDR1 and CDR2 (germline): MNHNY, SVGAGI (reference sequence). This CDR3 has 14 amino acids. This chain's CDR3 is CASSILAGDYEQYF. CDR3 in DNA: TGTGCCAGCAGTATACTAGCGGGAGACTACGAGCAGTACTTC.

Points on this clone: Other DNA variants within this sample encode the same CDR3. The chain joins TRBV2 to TRBJ1-2, with 7 bases lining up with TRBD1. Germline V gives CDR1 SNHLY, CDR2 FYNNEI. This CDR3 is 13 amino acids long. Losses at the gene ends were 6 bases for V and 4 bases for J; bases not matched to a gene: 5. CDR3 bases: TGTGCCAGCAGCCGGGACAGACTCTATGGCTACACCTTC. The encoded protein is CASSRDRLYGYTF.

The chain joins TRBV23-1 to TRBJ2-7; D is possibly TRBD1 (5 bases). TRBV23-1 is an open reading frame whose function is uncertain. V lost 6 bases to trimming and J lost 1 base, with 10 bases between them. The CDR3 contains 13 residues. CDR3 sequence (DNA): TGCGCCAGCAGACAGGTACCATCCTACGAGCAGTACTTC. Translated, it gives CASRQVPSYEQYF.

The chain is built from TRBV9 and TRBJ1-6; 8 nucleotides match TRBD1. V lost 2 bases and J lost 7; bases outside the gene matches: 5. The CDR3 has 15 amino acids. Germline CDR1 reads SGDLS; CDR2 reads YYNGEE. This CDR3 is CASSVTGGGNSPLHF. The CDR3 bases are TGTGCCAGCAGCGTTACAGGGGGGGGCAATTCACCCCTCCACTTT. The whole variable domain, remainder taken from reference TRBV9 and TRBJ1-6, is DSGVTQTPKHLITATGQRVTLRCSPRSGDLSVYWYQQSLDQGLQFLIQYYNGEERAKGNILERFSAQQFPDLHSELNLSSLELGDSALYFCASSVTGGGNSPLHFGNGTRLTVT.

The J gene is TRBJ2-3, the V gene TRBV6-1, with TRBD2 matching 10 bases. V dropped 4 bases and J dropped 6; count of bases not matched to a gene: 10. Germline assignment: CDR1 MNHNS and CDR2 SASEGT. This CDR3 comprises 16 residues. This chain's CDR3 is CASSAGVAGGQDTQYF. CDR3 nucleotide sequence: TGTGCCAGCAGTGCGGGGGTAGCGGGAGGCCAGGATACGCAGTATTTT.

The genes are TRBV29-1 and TRBJ1-2; D is perhaps TRBD1 (6 bases). The germline gives CDR1 SQVTM, CDR2 ANQGSEA. The V gene lost 7 bases and the J gene lost 7 bases, with 16 bases spanning the gap. The CDR3 is 12 amino acids. The CDR3 sequence is CSAGTLVGGYTF. The CDR3 coding sequence is TGCAGCGCTGGGACACTAGTCGGTGGCTACACCTTC.

This chain uses TRBV19 with TRBJ2-7, with D perhaps matching TRBD1 (6 bases). Trimming left V 4 bases short and J 3 bases short, with 13 bases between. Germline V lookup: CDR1 LNHDA, CDR2 SQIVND (reference sequence). This CDR3 is built from 14 residues. CDR3 in amino acids: CASSRGRQVYEQYF. DNA for the CDR3: TGTGCCAGTAGTAGGGGGAGACAGGTCTACGAGCAGTACTTC.

The chain joins TRBV7-9 to TRBJ2-1; 11 bases agree with TRBD2. The trim removed 1 base at V and 8 bases at J, leaving 7 bases unmatched. This CDR3 spans 16 amino acids. CDR1 is SEHNR and CDR2 is FQNEAQ in the germline V gene (reference sequence). The CDR3 spells CASSLGLAGGLDEQFF. CDR3 bases: TGTGCCAGCAGCTTAGGCCTAGCGGGAGGACTAGATGAGCAGTTCTTC.

The chain combines TRBV11-2 with TRBJ2-7; no clear D gene. Germline-derived CDR1 and CDR2 are SGHAT and FQNNGV. With 2 bases removed from V and 3 bases from J, the gap between germline ends came to 2 bases. This CDR3 has 11 amino acids. The CDR3 DNA is TGTGCCAGCAGCTTACTCTACGAGCAGTACTTC. Residues: CASSLLYEQYF.

V and J are TRBV7-8 and TRBJ1-2; 11 bases are a match to TRBD1. Germline V gene lookup returns CDR1 SGHVS and CDR2 FQNEAQ. Trimming at V came to 0 bases and at J to 6 bases, leaving 6 bases not matched to a gene. The CDR3 length is 16 residues. The CDR3 coding sequence is TGTGCCAGCAGCTTAGCCTTAGGACAGGGGGCGGATGGCTACACCTTC. This encodes CASSLALGQGADGYTF.

The J gene is TRBJ2-2, the V gene TRBV5-6, with 11 bases lining up with TRBD1. Germline-derived CDR1 and CDR2 are SGHDT and YYEEEE. The junction had 12 bases not matched to a gene; V was cut back by 4 bases and J by 7 bases. The CDR3 runs 17 residues. The CDR3 here is CASSTGQGAPSVGELFF. CDR3 sequence (DNA): TGTGCCAGCAGCACCGGACAGGGGGCGCCTTCGGTCGGGGAGCTGTTTTTT. The whole variable domain, remainder taken from reference TRBV5-6 and TRBJ2-2, is DAGVTQSPTHLIKTRGQQVTLRCSPKSGHDTVSWYQQALGQGPQFIFQYYEEEERQRGNFPDRFSGHQFPNYSSELNVNALLLGDSALYLCASSTGQGAPSVGELFFGEGSRLTVL.

J is TRBJ1-2 and V is TRBV13; D may be TRBD1 (6 bases). CDR3 size: 13 residues. V was cut by 0 bases and J by 7 bases, with 9 bases left in between. Germline V gene lookup returns CDR1 PRHDT and CDR2 FYEKMQ (reference sequence). This CDR3 reads CASSLGTGTGYTF. The DNA of the CDR3 is TGTGCCAGCAGCTTAGGTACAGGGACTGGCTACACCTTC.